Below are 13 T cell receptor beta chains sequenced from a single sample in a study of cytomegalovirus exposure and HLA in healthy donors. The PCR used 60 Vbeta and 13 Jbeta primers. Generated by immunoSEQ multiplex PCR, the TCRdb table keeps only in-frame clones and is missing some. The sample lists 130,000 to 150,000 clones, approximately 70% occurring once. Sequenced: PBMCs. The origin of the receptors is a woman in her 40s in good health and CMV-seronegative.

This clone was detected only a few times. This chain links TRBV7-9 with TRBJ1-1, with D tentatively TRBD1 (5 bases). This CDR3 contains 12 residues. Germline CDR1 and CDR2: SEHNR and FQNEAQ (reference sequence). The germline V and J ends were trimmed by 3 bases and 7 bases, with 9 bases remaining between them. The CDR3 sequence: CASSFRGGEAFF. The CDR3 DNA reads as TGTGCCAGCAGCTTTCGGGGGGGTGAAGCTTTCTTT.

This clone was found once. The V gene is TRBV7-8, the J gene TRBJ2-2; D gene uncertain. Germline loops: CDR1 SGHVS, CDR2 FQNEAQ. This CDR3 has 15 residues. Trimming left V 4 bases short and J 0 bases short, with 9 bases between. CDR3 bases: TGTGCCAGCAGCTCCCAGAACGCGAACACCGGGGAGCTGTTTTTT. It yields the protein CASSSQNANTGELFF.

The chain combines TRBV10-3 with TRBJ1-2, with TRBD1 matching 7 bases. J gave up 7 bases and V 10 bases, and 21 bases lay outside the gene matches. Germline lookup yields CDR1 ENHRY and CDR2 SYGVKD. The CDR3 consists of 16 residues. The CDR3 spells CATSVGIGGASTGYTF. The CDR3 nucleotides read TGTGCCACCTCAGTGGGAATAGGGGGCGCATCTACTGGCTACACCTTC.

The rearrangement joins TRBV2 to TRBJ2-1, with 12 nucleotides matching TRBD2. From germline, CDR1 is SNHLY and CDR2 FYNNEI. This CDR3 comprises 14 residues. V was pared by 7 bases and J by 5 bases, with 3 bases of the junction left unmatched. This CDR3 is CASIRLAGDNEQFF. The CDR3 nucleotides read TGTGCCAGCATAAGACTAGCGGGGGACAATGAGCAGTTCTTC. Full variable domain (rest looked up from reference TRBV2 and TRBJ2-1): EPEVTQTPSHQVTQMGQEVILRCVPISNHLYFYWYRQILGQKVEFLVSFYNNEISEKSEIFDDQFSVERPDGSNFTLKIRSTKLEDSAMYFCASIRLAGDNEQFFGPGTRLTVL.

The DNA of the CDR3 is TGTGCCAGCAGTTATTCGACTAGCGGGGGGCGATGGAATGAGCAGTTCTTC. Translating gives CASSYSTSGGRWNEQFF. The rearrangement uses TRBV6-9 and TRBJ2-1; 13 nucleotides agree with TRBD2. Trimming took 0 bases from V and 7 from J; bases not matched to a gene: 6. CDR1 and CDR2 (germline): MNHGY, SVAAGI. This CDR3 contains 17 residues.

V is TRBV7-9 and J is TRBJ2-7; D might be TRBD1 (6 bases). Looked up from germline, CDR1 is SEHNR and CDR2 is FQNEAQ (reference sequence). This CDR3 spans 13 amino acids. The CDR3 loop is CSSSADRLREQYV. The DNA for the CDR3 is TGTTCCAGCAGTGCCGACAGGCTAAGGGAGCAGTACGTC.

The genes are TRBV4-3 and TRBJ2-2, with D maybe TRBD1 (5 bases). The CDR3 consists of 17 residues. Germline V CDR1 and CDR2: LGHNA, YSLEER. V lost 3 bases and J lost 6, with 20 bases in between. As DNA, the CDR3 is TGCGCCAGCAGCCATCCCAGGGTACTATCCTCCCCCGGGGAGCTGTTTTTT. Protein sequence: CASSHPRVLSSPGELFF.

The V and J genes are TRBV5-6 and TRBJ1-2; possibly TRBD1 for D (5 bases). Germline V gene lookup returns CDR1 SGHDT and CDR2 YYEEEE. This CDR3 region has 14 residues. Trimming shortened V by 1 base and J by 0 bases, and 7 bases separated the two germline ends. The DNA of the CDR3 is TGTGCCAGCAGCTTGCTAGGGGCTAACTATGGCTACACCTTC. Amino acids: CASSLLGANYGYTF.

About this clone: Other DNA sequences of this sample code for an identical CDR3. The CDR3 spells CASSGQGNSPLHF. CDR3 sequence (DNA): TGTGCCAGCAGTGGACAGGGTAACTCACCCCTCCACTTT. This sequence joins TRBV2 and TRBJ1-6; 7 nucleotides align to TRBD1. CDR1 SNHLY and CDR2 FYNNEI come from the germline V gene. The CDR3 covers 13 residues. Losses at the gene ends were 4 bases for V and 10 bases for J; bases not matched to a gene: 4.

V usage is TRBV18 and J usage is TRBJ2-7; no clear D gene. Trimming took 3 bases from V and 0 from J, leaving 9 bases between them. The CDR3 covers 14 residues. Germline CDR1 and CDR2: KGHSH and LQKENI. The CDR3 nucleotides are TGTGCCAGCTCACCGGGTCGTAGCTCCTACGAGCAGTACGTC. Translated: CASSPGRSSYEQYV.

This clone showed up just once. The V call is TRBV5-1, the J call TRBJ1-4, with 7 bases identical to TRBD1. Losses at the gene ends were 0 bases for V and 8 bases for J; bases not matched to a gene: 7. The V gene's germline CDR1 is SGHRS and CDR2 YFSETQ. The CDR3 extends over 15 amino acids. The CDR3 region has the DNA TGCGCCAGCAGCTTGGGGCCCGGGACAGAGGAAAAACTGTTTTTT. This translates into CASSLGPGTEEKLFF.

J is TRBJ1-2 and V is TRBV5-4, with 7 bases fitting TRBD1. J was trimmed by 2 bases and V by 4 bases; bases with no gene match: 2. The CDR3 covers 13 residues. The V gene's germline CDR1 is SGHNT and CDR2 YYREEE (reference sequence). The CDR3 spells CASSPTGNYGYTF. The CDR3 bases are TGTGCCAGCAGCCCGACAGGGAACTATGGCTACACCTTC.

On this clone: Sequence at one end of the junction differs from germline and may be a read error. V usage is TRBV7-9 and J usage is TRBJ1-1; no clear D. Per germline, CDR1 SEHNR and CDR2 FQNEAQ (reference sequence). This CDR3 has 11 residues. This chain's CDR3 is CSSSLTLEAFF. For the CDR3, the DNA is TGTTCCAGCAGCTTAACTCTTGAAGCTTTCTTT.